One sample yielded the 6 T cell receptor beta chains listed below, sequenced in a study of blood T cell repertoires in COVID-19 (dated by TCRdb to the early 2020s). To prepare the library, the immunoSEQ multiplex PCR assay was applied. TCRdb obtained this table from immuneACCESS and retained in-frame rearrangements with V and J assigned. These tables miss some clones; where compared with another copy, unresolved V genes account for less than half of the shortfall, and the remainder is unexplained. The sample yields 200,000 to 250,000 clones; 80% to 90% were counted once. The top ten hold roughly 7.1% of the sample. Sequences were obtained from PBMCs or T cells enriched from blood (not recorded which). The receptor source for this set is a man younger than 45 in a cohort exposed to, infected with or recovered from COVID-19 (not recorded which).

The J gene is TRBJ1-5, the V gene TRBV5-1; D call uncertain. The CDR3 sequence is 13 residues long. Between the trimmed V and J ends, which lost 0 bases and 8 bases, there was a span of 9 bases. Germline assignment: CDR1 SGHRS and CDR2 YFSETQ. CDR3 sequence: CASSLAPGEPQHF. CDR3 nucleotides: TGCGCCAGCAGCTTGGCCCCCGGGGAGCCCCAGCATTTT.

This clone was picked up one time. The rearrangement links TRBV15 to TRBJ1-6; D is perhaps TRBD1 (5 bases). The CDR3 length is 15 residues. Trimming stripped 3 bases from V and 3 bases from J, with 9 bases between. Germline lookup yields CDR1 LNHNV and CDR2 YYDKDF (reference sequence). CDR3 protein: CATSRATDYNSPLHF. The CDR3 DNA follows: TGTGCCACCAGCAGGGCGACAGACTATAATTCACCCCTCCACTTT.

The chain carries TRBV5-1 and TRBJ1-1; a weak D match, TRBD1 (5 bases). Germline loops: CDR1 SGHRS, CDR2 YFSETQ. Between the trimmed V and J ends, which lost 0 bases and 0 bases, there was a span of 9 bases. This CDR3 spans 15 amino acids. The CDR3: CASSLDGRVNTEAFF. The CDR3 bases are TGCGCCAGCAGCTTGGATGGCAGGGTGAACACTGAAGCTTTCTTT.

The rearrangement joins TRBV5-4 to TRBJ1-2; TRBD1 aligns across 10 bases. Per the germline V gene, CDR1 is SGHNT and CDR2 is YYREEE (reference sequence). With V trimmed by 0 bases and J by 8 bases, 10 bases remained unmatched. This CDR3 contains 16 residues. In DNA, the CDR3 is TGTGCCAGCAGCTTGGGGGACAGGGGCCGCAAATACGGCTACACCTTC. This encodes CASSLGDRGRKYGYTF.

This sequence joins TRBV28 and TRBJ1-4, with D tentatively TRBD1 (5 bases). Trimming left V 6 bases short and J 8 bases short, with 16 bases between. The CDR3 is made up of 14 amino acids. The V gene's germline CDR1 is MDHEN and CDR2 SYDVKM. DNA of the CDR3: TGTGCCAGCAGCAGCGGGGCCGTAGACGAAAAACTGTTTTTT. Residues: CASSSGAVDEKLFF.

This clone has at least ten counts. The sample has other DNA sequences that encode this CDR3 too. The chain joins TRBV5-4 to TRBJ2-7, with D hard to call. Between the trimmed V and J ends, which lost 0 bases and 0 bases, there was a span of 10 bases. In germline, CDR1 is SGHNT, CDR2 YYREEE (reference sequence). The CDR3 sequence is 15 residues long. CDR3 region: CASSLDRWSSYEQYF. CDR3 nucleotides: TGTGCCAGCAGCTTGGATCGGTGGAGCTCCTACGAGCAGTACTTC.